These 19 T cell receptor beta chains share one sample of origin, sequenced in a study of T-cell memory formation after mild COVID-19. TCRdb called the 5' RACE reads again in MiXCR, with one record for every CDR3 protein. The repertoire holds around 300,000 distinct CDR3 sequences, with roughly 15% as singletons. Sequenced material: PBMCs or a T cell subset sorted from them (not recorded which). These receptors originate from a man aged 18 to 30 who had mild COVID-19 (a few samples of this study predate the infection). Cell type and time point are not known.

The chain uses TRBV15 and TRBJ2-5, with TRBD2 as a possible D gene (5 bases). CDR3 length: 14 residues. Deletions cut 3 bases from V and 4 bases from J, with 12 bases between. The germline V gene encodes CDR1 LNHNV and CDR2 YYDKDF (reference sequence). CDR3 protein: CATSRMAGGETQYF. The DNA of the CDR3 is TGTGCCACCAGCAGGATGGCCGGAGGAGAGACCCAGTACTTC.

There are many counts of this clonotype. The chain uses TRBV11-2 and TRBJ2-7, with 9 bases fitting TRBD1. The length of the CDR3 is 13 residues. Per germline, CDR1 SGHAT and CDR2 FQNNGV. V was pared by 5 bases and J by 6 bases, with 5 bases of the junction left unmatched. The DNA for the CDR3 is TGTGCCAGCAGCCGAAGACAGGGGGGCGAGCAGTACGTC. Protein sequence: CASSRRQGGEQYV.

This clonotype was seen a handful of times. The V gene is TRBV29-1, the J gene TRBJ2-1; TRBD2 agrees at 12 bases. V lost 7 bases to trimming and J lost 6 bases; unmatched junction nucleotides: 7. Looked up from germline, CDR1 is SQVTM and CDR2 is ANQGSEA. The CDR3 is made up of 14 amino acids. CDR3 coding DNA: TGCAGCGGGGCTACTAGCGGGGGGTTCAATGAGCAGTTCTTC. It yields the protein CSGATSGGFNEQFF.

This clonotype was counted only a few times. This chain links TRBV5-1 with TRBJ2-2; TRBD1 or TRBD2 may be the D gene (5 bases each). Germline CDR1 and CDR2: SGHRS and YFSETQ. V lost 4 bases and J lost 5, with 15 bases in between. This CDR3 has 15 amino acids. The CDR3: CASSLTGTPTGELFF. The CDR3 DNA is TGCGCCAGCAGCCTCACCGGGACCCCAACCGGGGAGCTGTTTTTT.

The chain couples TRBV6-2 or TRBV6-3 to TRBJ2-3; the D call may be TRBD1 or TRBD2 (6 bases each). Germline assignment: CDR1 MNHEY and CDR2 SVGEGT. There are 15 residues in the CDR3. The V end was cut by 6 bases, the J end by 4 bases, with 17 bases between. The CDR3 DNA reads TGTGCCAGCAGCAGGGGCGGGGAAGGAGCAGATACGCAGTATTTT. It specifies CASSRGGEGADTQYF.

This clonotype was observed many times. The chain couples TRBV20-1 to TRBJ1-1; D unresolved. Germline lookup yields CDR1 DFQATT and CDR2 SNEGSKA (reference sequence). The length of the CDR3 is 13 residues. With 5 bases removed from V and 0 bases from J, the gap between germline ends came to 10 bases. This CDR3 reads CSAGITLNTEAFF. CDR3 bases: TGCAGTGCTGGCATTACTCTGAACACTGAAGCTTTCTTT.

This clonotype was observed many times. The chain has TRBV12-3 or TRBV12-4 and TRBJ1-2, with TRBD1 matching over 11 bases. Trimming took 6 bases from V and 2 from J; bases not matched to a gene: 2. This CDR3 comprises 14 residues. The CDR3 nucleotides are TGTGCCAGCAGAGGACAGGGGGCGAACTATGGCTACACCTTC. It translates to CASRGQGANYGYTF.

This clonotype was counted ten times or more. The CDR3 nucleotides read TGTGCCAGCAGTCACCTGGAGGGCCCTCTCCGATCCCAGCATTTT. This gives the protein CASSHLEGPLRSQHF. This chain joins TRBV6-2 or TRBV6-3 and TRBJ1-5, with unresolved D. In germline, CDR1 is MNHEY, CDR2 SVGEGT. This CDR3 is built from 15 residues. The ends were cut back, 5 bases at V and 11 bases at J, with 22 bases in the middle.

This clonotype was picked up many times. V and J are TRBV7-9 and TRBJ2-5, with 12 bases identical to TRBD1. The V gene's germline CDR1 is SEHNR and CDR2 FQNEAQ (reference sequence). After removal of 4 bases from V and 5 bases from J, the junction contained 5 bases not matched to a gene. The CDR3 consists of 15 residues. The CDR3 loop is CASSSPGTGGETQYF. The CDR3 coding sequence is TGTGCCAGCAGCTCCCCCGGGACAGGGGGCGAGACCCAGTACTTC.

Only a few counts were recorded for this clonotype. This chain joins TRBV4-1 and TRBJ1-5; no definite D call. Germline V gene lookup returns CDR1 MGHRA and CDR2 YSYEKL. CDR3 length: 14 amino acids. Trimming shortened V by 6 bases and J by 2 bases, and 11 bases separated the two germline ends. The CDR3 loop reads CASSPAGGNQPQHF. CDR3 sequence (DNA): TGCGCCAGCAGTCCTGCTGGGGGCAATCAGCCCCAGCATTTT.

The chain is built from TRBV18 and TRBJ2-2; tentatively, D is TRBD2 (5 bases). Trimming took off 1 base at V and 4 bases at J, with 16 bases between the two ends. From germline, CDR1 is KGHSH and CDR2 LQKENI. The CDR3 extends over 17 amino acids. The CDR3 loop reads CASSPQDLASGTGELFF. In DNA, the CDR3 is TGTGCCAGCTCACCACAAGACCTAGCTTCGGGCACCGGGGAGCTGTTTTTT.

In its sample, this clonotype was seen a few times. The chain is built from TRBV5-1 and TRBJ2-7; 9 bases align to TRBD2. The CDR3 covers 15 residues. Germline CDR1 and CDR2: SGHRS and YFSETQ. The ends lost 2 bases at V and 3 bases at J; junction bases unmatched: 6. As DNA, the CDR3 is TGCGCCAGCAGCTTTATAGCGGGGGCCAACTACGAGCAGTACTTC. Its protein product is CASSFIAGANYEQYF.

This clonotype has at least ten counts. The genes are TRBV12-3 or TRBV12-4 and TRBJ2-1; 7 positions match TRBD2. Germline trimming cut 3 bases from V and 9 bases from J; bases unmatched to any gene: 5. The CDR3 loop spans 13 amino acids. CDR3 DNA sequence: TGTGCCAGCAGTTTGGGACTAAAGGGTGAGCAGTTCTTC. Translating gives CASSLGLKGEQFF.

This rearrangement joins TRBV20-1 to TRBJ1-6; D ambiguous. This CDR3 has 15 amino acids. Germline CDR1 is DFQATT and CDR2 is SNEGSKA (reference sequence). V lost 6 bases and J 0 bases, leaving 12 bases between the germline ends. CDR3 sequence reads: CSAPDVSSYNSPLHF. The CDR3 nucleotides are TGCAGTGCACCGGACGTGAGCTCCTATAATTCACCCCTCCACTTT.

This clonotype turned up a few times. A read error is likely, as this CDR3 ends without the conserved phenylalanine or tryptophan. The DNA is left out, because the CDR3 cannot be placed on it with certainty; the CDR3 is given as TCRdb lists it. This chain links TRBV6-6 with TRBJ1-4. Germline V gene data show CDR1 as MNHNY and CDR2 as SVGAGI (reference sequence). Including both end residues, the CDR3 is 11 amino acids long. The CDR3: CASSYIRNRPV.

This clonotype was seen only a few times. V and J are TRBV20-1 and TRBJ2-1, with a possible D match to TRBD1 (5 bases). Germline V gene data show CDR1 as DFQATT and CDR2 as SNEGSKA (reference sequence). This CDR3 is built from 15 residues. Trimming left V 0 bases short and J 7 bases short, with 16 bases between. The CDR3 protein is CSARDLGDVENEQFF. The DNA of the CDR3 is TGCAGTGCTAGAGATCTAGGGGATGTAGAGAATGAGCAGTTCTTC.

This clonotype was seen only a few times. The chain uses TRBV4-3 and TRBJ1-4; the D is unclear. Trimming shortened V by 1 base and J by 0 bases, and 9 bases separated the two germline ends. Germline lookup yields CDR1 LGHNA and CDR2 YSLEER. CDR3 length: 16 residues. The CDR3 reads CASSQVVGTTNEKLFF. The CDR3 coding sequence is TGCGCCAGCAGCCAAGTCGTCGGGACAACTAATGAAAAACTGTTTTTT.

This clonotype turned up a few times. The chain employs TRBV6-6 and TRBJ1-2, with D perhaps matching TRBD1 (6 bases). The CDR3 has 17 amino acids. Trimming pared 2 bases from V and 5 bases from J, leaving 21 bases between. Germline assignment: CDR1 MNHNY and CDR2 SVGAGI (reference sequence). CDR3 in DNA: TGTGCCAGCAGTTACAATTCTCTTCGGGACACTGCATATGGCTACACCTTC. This gives the protein CASSYNSLRDTAYGYTF.

This rearrangement joins TRBV6-2 or TRBV6-3 to TRBJ2-5; D is undetermined. Germline values: CDR1 MNHEY, CDR2 SVGEGT. Trimming stripped 0 bases from V and 2 bases from J, with 16 bases between. CDR3 size: 17 residues. For the CDR3, the DNA is TGTGCCAGCAGTTACTCGTGGACCTCTCAGACGCAAGAGACCCAGTACTTC. This gives the protein CASSYSWTSQTQETQYF.